This entry lists 7 T cell receptor beta chains sequenced from one sample in a study of blood T cell repertoires in COVID-19. Method: immunoSEQ multiplex PCR; TCRdb's copy keeps in-frame clones and lacks some. The data hold approximately 230,000 clones, with 86% observed a single time. The sequenced material came from PBMCs or T cells enriched from blood (not recorded which). The receptors derive from a man aged 18 to 35 who had recovered from COVID-19.

The V call is TRBV28, the J call TRBJ1-5; 8 bases line up with TRBD1. In germline, CDR1 is MDHEN, CDR2 SYDVKM. There are 13 residues in the CDR3. The V and J ends lost 5 bases and 9 bases, in that order; junction bases with no gene match: 6. This CDR3 reads CASSDRGRRPQHF. CDR3 DNA: TGTGCCAGCAGTGACAGGGGCAGGAGGCCCCAGCATTTT.

The V gene is TRBV2, the J gene TRBJ2-3; TRBD2 matches 8 bases. This CDR3 is 16 amino acids long. J was trimmed by 5 bases and V by 1 base; bases with no gene match: 8. Germline lookup yields CDR1 SNHLY and CDR2 FYNNEI. CDR3 sequence: CASSEGYSGARDTQYF. The CDR3 DNA reads TGTGCCAGCAGTGAAGGCTATAGCGGGGCCCGAGATACGCAGTATTTT.

The V and J genes are TRBV10-3 and TRBJ1-2; D may be TRBD1 (6 bases). The CDR3 covers 16 residues. V was cut by 0 bases and J by 0 bases, with 11 bases left in between. The germline CDR1 and CDR2 sequences are ENHRY and SYGVKD. Here the CDR3 reads CAISESLDSPNYGYTF. The CDR3 nucleotides are TGTGCCATCAGTGAGTCTCTGGACAGCCCTAACTATGGCTACACCTTC.

V is TRBV30 and J is TRBJ1-4; 8 bases are shared with TRBD1. J was trimmed by 3 bases and V by 4 bases; bases with no gene match: 1. This CDR3 is built from 13 residues. Germline V lookup: CDR1 GTSNPN, CDR2 SVGIG (reference sequence). The CDR3 DNA is TGTGCCTGGATGACAGGGGCTAATGAAAAACTGTTTTTT. Protein: CAWMTGANEKLFF.

The rearrangement uses TRBV7-2 and TRBJ2-2; a weak D match, TRBD2 (6 bases). Germline CDR1 reads SGHTA; CDR2 reads FQGNSA. The V gene lost 1 base and the J gene lost 6 bases, with 15 bases spanning the gap. The CDR3 totals 16 residues. The CDR3 is CASSLGREGLAGELFF. Written as DNA, the CDR3 is TGTGCCAGCAGCTTAGGGCGGGAAGGGCTGGCCGGGGAGCTGTTTTTT.

On this clone: Additional DNA sequences in this sample encode the identical CDR3. This chain uses TRBV27 with TRBJ2-7; perhaps TRBD1 as D (6 bases). The CDR3 extends over 13 amino acids. The germline V gene encodes CDR1 MNHEY and CDR2 SMNVEV (reference sequence). V was clipped by 6 bases and J by 2 bases, with 11 bases between them. The CDR3 loop reads CASSPTGPYEQYF. The CDR3 DNA reads as TGTGCCAGCAGCCCTACAGGGCCCTACGAGCAGTACTTC.

V gene TRBV18 combines with J gene TRBJ2-1; D gene unclear. CDR1 and CDR2 (germline): KGHSH, LQKENI. The CDR3 runs to 13 residues. Trimming shortened V by 3 bases and J by 5 bases, and 8 bases separated the two germline ends. CDR3 DNA sequence: TGTGCCAGCTCACCCTTTGCGGACAATGAGCAGTTCTTC. It codes for CASSPFADNEQFF.